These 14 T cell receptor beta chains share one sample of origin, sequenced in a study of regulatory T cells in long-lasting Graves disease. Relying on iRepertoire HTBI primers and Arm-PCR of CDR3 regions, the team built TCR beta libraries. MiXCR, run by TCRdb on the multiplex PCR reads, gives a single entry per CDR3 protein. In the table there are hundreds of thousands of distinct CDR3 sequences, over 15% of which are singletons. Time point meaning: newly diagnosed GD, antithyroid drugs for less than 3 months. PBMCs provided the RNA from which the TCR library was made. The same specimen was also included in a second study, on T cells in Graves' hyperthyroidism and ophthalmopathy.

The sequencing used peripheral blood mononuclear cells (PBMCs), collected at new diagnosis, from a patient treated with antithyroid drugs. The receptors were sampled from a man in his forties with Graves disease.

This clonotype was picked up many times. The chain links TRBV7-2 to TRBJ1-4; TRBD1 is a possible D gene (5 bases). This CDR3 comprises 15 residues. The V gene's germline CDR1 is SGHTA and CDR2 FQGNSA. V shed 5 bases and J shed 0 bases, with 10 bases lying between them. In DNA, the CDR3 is TGTGCCAGCAGCCGTGACAGATCAACTAATGAAAAACTGTTTTTT. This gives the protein CASSRDRSTNEKLFF.

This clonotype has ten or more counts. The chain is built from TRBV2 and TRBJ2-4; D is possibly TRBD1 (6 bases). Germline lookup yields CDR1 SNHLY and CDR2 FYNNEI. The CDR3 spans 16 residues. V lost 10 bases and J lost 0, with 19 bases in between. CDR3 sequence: CATSTGQLLAKNIQYF. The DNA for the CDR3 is TGTGCCACCTCTACCGGACAGCTCCTAGCCAAAAACATTCAGTACTTC. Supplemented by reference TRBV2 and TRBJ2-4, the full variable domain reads EPEVTQTPSHQVTQMGQEVILRCVPISNHLYFYWYRQILGQKVEFLVSFYNNEISEKSEIFDDQFSVERPDGSNFTLKIRSTKLEDSAMYFCATSTGQLLAKNIQYFGAGTRLSVL.

The CDR3 loop reads CASSYYEQYF. The DNA for the CDR3 is TGTGCCAGCAGTTACTACGAGCAGTATTTT. This sequence joins TRBV5-6 and TRBJ2-3; D unclear. The CDR3 has 10 residues. The germline gives CDR1 SGHDT, CDR2 YYEEEE. The V end was cut by 5 bases, the J end by 11 bases, with 9 bases between.

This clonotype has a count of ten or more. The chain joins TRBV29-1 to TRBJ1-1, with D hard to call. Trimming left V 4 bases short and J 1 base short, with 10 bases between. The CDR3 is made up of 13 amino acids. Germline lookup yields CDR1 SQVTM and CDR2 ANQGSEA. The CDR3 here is CSVVGHTNTEAFF. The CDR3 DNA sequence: TGCAGCGTTGTTGGGCACACGAACACTGAAGCTTTCTTT.

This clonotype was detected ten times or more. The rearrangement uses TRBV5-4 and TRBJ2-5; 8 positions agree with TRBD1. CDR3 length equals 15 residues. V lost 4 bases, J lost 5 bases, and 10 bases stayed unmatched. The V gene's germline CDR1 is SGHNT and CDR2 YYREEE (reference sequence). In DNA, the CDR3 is TGTGCCAGCAGCAAAGGAGGACAGGGTTTGGAGACCCAGTACTTC. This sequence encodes CASSKGGQGLETQYF.

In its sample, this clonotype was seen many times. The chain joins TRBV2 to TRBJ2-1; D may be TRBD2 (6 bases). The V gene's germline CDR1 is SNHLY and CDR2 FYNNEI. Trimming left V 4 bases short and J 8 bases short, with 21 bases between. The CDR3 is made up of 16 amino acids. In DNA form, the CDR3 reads TGTGCCAGCAGTGCAAGGCGGGGCAGGATGAATTATGAGCAGTTCTTC. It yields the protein CASSARRGRMNYEQFF. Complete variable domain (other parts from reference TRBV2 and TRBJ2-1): EPEVTQTPSHQVTQMGQEVILRCVPISNHLYFYWYRQILGQKVEFLVSFYNNEISEKSEIFDDQFSVERPDGSNFTLKIRSTKLEDSAMYFCASSARRGRMNYEQFFGPGTRLTVL.

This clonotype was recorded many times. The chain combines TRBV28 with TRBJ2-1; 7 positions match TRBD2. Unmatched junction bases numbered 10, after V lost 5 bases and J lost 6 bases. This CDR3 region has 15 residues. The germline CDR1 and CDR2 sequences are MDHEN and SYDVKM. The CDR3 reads CASSPTSYERNEQFF. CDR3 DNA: TGTGCCAGCAGTCCGACTAGCTATGAGCGCAATGAGCAGTTCTTC. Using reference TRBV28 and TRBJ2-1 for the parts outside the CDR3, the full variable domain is DVKVTQSSRYLVKRTGEKVFLECVQDMDHENMFWYRQDPGLGLRLIYFSYDVKMKEKGDIPEGYSVSREKKERFSLILESASTNQTSMYLCASSPTSYERNEQFFGPGTRLTVL.

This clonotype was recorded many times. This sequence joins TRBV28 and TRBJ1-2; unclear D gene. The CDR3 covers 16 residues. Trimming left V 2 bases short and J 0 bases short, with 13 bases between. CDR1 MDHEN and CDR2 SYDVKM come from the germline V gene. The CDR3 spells CASSLGSSLTNYGYTF. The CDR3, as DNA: TGTGCCAGCAGTTTAGGGTCCTCCCTGACTAACTATGGCTACACCTTC.

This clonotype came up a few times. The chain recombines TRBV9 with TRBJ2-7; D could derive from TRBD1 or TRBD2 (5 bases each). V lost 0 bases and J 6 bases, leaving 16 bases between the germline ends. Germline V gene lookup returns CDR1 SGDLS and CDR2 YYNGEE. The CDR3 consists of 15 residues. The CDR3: CASSVDGRGDSEQYF. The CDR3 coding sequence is TGTGCCAGCAGCGTAGACGGGCGAGGGGATAGCGAGCAGTACTTC. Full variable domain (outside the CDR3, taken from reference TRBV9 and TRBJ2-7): DSGVTQTPKHLITATGQRVTLRCSPRSGDLSVYWYQQSLDQGLQFLIQYYNGEERAKGNILERFSAQQFPDLHSELNLSSLELGDSALYFCASSVDGRGDSEQYFGPGTRLTVT.

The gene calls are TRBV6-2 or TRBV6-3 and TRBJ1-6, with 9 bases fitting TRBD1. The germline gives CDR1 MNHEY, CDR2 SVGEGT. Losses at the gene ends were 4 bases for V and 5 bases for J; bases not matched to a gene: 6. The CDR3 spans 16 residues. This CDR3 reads CASSSWTGEDNSPLHF. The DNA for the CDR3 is TGTGCCAGCAGTTCCTGGACAGGGGAAGATAATTCACCCCTCCACTTT.

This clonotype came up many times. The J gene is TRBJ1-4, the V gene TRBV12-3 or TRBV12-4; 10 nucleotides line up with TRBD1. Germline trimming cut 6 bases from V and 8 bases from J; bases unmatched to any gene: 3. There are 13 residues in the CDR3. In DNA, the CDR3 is TGTGCCAGCAGGGGACAGGGGTGGGAAAAACTGTTTTTT. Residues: CASRGQGWEKLFF.

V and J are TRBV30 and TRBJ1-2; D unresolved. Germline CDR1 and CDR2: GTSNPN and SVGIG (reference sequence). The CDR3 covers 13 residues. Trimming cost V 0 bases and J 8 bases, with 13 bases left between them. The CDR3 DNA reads TGTGCCTGGAGTGTAAAGGGTGCTTGGGGCTACACCTTC. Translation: CAWSVKGAWGYTF.

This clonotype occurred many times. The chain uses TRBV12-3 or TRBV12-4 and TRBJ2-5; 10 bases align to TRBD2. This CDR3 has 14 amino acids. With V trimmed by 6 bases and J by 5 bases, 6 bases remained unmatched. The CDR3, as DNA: TGTGCCAGCAGACGAGCGGGGGGGAGGGAGACCCAGTACTTC. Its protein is CASRRAGGRETQYF.

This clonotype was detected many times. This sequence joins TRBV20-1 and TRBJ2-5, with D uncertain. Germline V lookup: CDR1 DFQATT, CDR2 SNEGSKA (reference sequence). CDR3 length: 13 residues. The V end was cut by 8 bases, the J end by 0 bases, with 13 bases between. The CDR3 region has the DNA TGCAGTAGCAATCGAGACAACCAAGAGACCCAGTACTTC. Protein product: CSSNRDNQETQYF.